This T cell receptor (beta chain) was sequenced for a study of blood T cells in healthy people across ages. In germline, CDR1 is SQVTM, CDR2 ANQGSEA. This CDR3 is built from 12 residues. V lost 6 bases and J lost 4; bases outside the gene matches: 5. Primers used in a second PCR of about 7 to 12 cycles were a sample-barcoded 5' primer and a J-beta primer mix. TCRdb redid the calling of the 5' RACE reads with MiXCR, one entry per CDR3 protein. This table holds about 970,000 distinct CDR3 sequences, approximately 50% found once. The chain recombines TRBV29-1 with TRBJ1-2, with 7 bases fitting TRBD1. The receptor was derived from a woman aged 55-69 years in good health. The sample comprised blood. In DNA, the CDR3 is TGCAGCGTACTCAGGGGGAGCTATGGCTACACCTTC. Translated, it gives CSVLRGSYGYTF.